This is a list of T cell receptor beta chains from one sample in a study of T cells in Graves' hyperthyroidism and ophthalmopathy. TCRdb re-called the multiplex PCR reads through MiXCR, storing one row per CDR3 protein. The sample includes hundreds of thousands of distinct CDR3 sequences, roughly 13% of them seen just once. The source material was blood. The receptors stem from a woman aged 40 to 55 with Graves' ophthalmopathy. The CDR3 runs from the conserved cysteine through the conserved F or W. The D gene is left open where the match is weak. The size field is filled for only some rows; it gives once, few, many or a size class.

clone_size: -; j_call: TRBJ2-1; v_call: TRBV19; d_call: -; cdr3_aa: CASSIRGASYNEQFF; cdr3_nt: TGTGCCAGTAGTATACGGGGTGCCTCCTACAATGAGCAGTTCTTC
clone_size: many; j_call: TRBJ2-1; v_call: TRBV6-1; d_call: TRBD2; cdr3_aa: CASQRGGWDEQFF; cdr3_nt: TGTGCCAGCCAGCGGGGGGGCTGGGATGAGCAGTTCTTC
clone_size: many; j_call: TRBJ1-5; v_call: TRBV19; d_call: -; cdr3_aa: CASSIFQENNQPQHF; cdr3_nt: TGTGCCAGTAGTATATTCCAGGAGAACAATCAGCCCCAGCATTTT
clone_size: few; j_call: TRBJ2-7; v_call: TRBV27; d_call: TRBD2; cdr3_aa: CASRAPLVTSGPFRYEQYF; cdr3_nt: TGTGCCAGCAGGGCCCCTCTGGTGACTAGCGGGCCCTTCCGGTACGAGCAGTACTTC
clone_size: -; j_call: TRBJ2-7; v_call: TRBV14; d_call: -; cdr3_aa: CASSQGGASYEQYF; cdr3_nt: TGTGCCAGCAGCCAGGGTGGCGCCTCCTACGAGCAGTACTTC
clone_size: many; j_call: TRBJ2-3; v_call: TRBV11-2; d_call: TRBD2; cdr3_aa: CASRLAGSTDTQYF; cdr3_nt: TGTGCCAGCAGACTAGCGGGGAGCACAGATACGCAGTATTTT
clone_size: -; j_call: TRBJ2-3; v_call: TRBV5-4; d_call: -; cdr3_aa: CASSPGTPAEDTQYF; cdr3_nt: TGTGCCAGCAGCCCCGGGACTCCGGCGGAAGATACGCAGTATTTT
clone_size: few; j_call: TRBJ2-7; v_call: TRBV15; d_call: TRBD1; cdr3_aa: CATATGTGEQYF; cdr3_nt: TGTGCCACCGCCACGGGGACAGGGGAACAGTACTTC
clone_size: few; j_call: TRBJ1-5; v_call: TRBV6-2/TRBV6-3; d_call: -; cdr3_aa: CASSYNGYSNQPQHF; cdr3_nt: TGTGCCAGCAGTTATAACGGGTATAGCAATCAGCCCCAGCATTTT
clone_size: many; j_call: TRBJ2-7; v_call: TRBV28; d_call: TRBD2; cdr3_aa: CASSSYSGRALYEQYF; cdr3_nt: TGTGCCAGCAGTTCCTATAGCGGGAGGGCCCTATACGAGCAGTACTTC
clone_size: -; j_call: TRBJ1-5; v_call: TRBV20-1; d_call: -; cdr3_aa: CSARGRVESQHF; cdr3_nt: TGCAGTGCTAGAGGCCGGGTCGAGTCCCAGCATTTT
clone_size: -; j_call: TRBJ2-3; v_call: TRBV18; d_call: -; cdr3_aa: CASSGTAYRDTQYF; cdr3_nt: TGTGCCAGTTCCGGGACTGCTTATAGAGATACGCAGTATTTT
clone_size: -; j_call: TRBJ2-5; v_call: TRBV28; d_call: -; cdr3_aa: CASAQAYQETQYF; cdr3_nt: TGTGCCAGCGCCCAGGCGTACCAAGAGACCCAGTACTTC
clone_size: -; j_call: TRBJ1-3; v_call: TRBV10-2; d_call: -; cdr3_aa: CASRRWGDNVPGNTIYF; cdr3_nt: TGCGCCAGCAGAAGATGGGGAGATAATGTCCCTGGAAACACCATATATTTT
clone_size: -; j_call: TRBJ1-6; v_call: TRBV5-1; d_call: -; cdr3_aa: CASSLVGNSPLHF; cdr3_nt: TGCGCCAGCAGCTTGGTCGGAAATTCACCCCTCCACTTT
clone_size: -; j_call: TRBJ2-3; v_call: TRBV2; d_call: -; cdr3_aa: CASSGVGGIRYTQYF; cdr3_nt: TGTGCCAGCTCGGGAGTTGGGGGAATCAGATATACGCAGTATTTT
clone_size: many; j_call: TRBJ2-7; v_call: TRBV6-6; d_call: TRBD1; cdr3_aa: CASSYSGTGPYEQYF; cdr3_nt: TGTGCCAGCAGTTACTCCGGGACAGGGCCCTACGAGCAGTACTTC
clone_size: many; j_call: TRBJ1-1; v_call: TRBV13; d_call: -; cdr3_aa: CASSLRAGMNTEAFF; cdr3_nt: TGTGCCAGCAGCTTAAGGGCGGGAATGAACACTGAAGCTTTCTTT
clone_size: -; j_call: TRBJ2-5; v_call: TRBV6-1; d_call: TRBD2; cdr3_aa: CASSHLRAGGPGTQYF; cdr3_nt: TGTGCCAGCAGTCATTTACGAGCGGGAGGGCCCGGGACCCAGTACTTC
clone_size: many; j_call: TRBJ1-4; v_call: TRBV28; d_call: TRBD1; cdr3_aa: CASTLQGDHGKLFF; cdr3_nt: TGTGCCAGCACCTTGCAGGGGGATCATGGAAAACTGTTTTTT
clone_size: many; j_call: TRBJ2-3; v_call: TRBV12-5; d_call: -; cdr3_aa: CASGLLAGTDTQYF; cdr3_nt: TGTGCTAGTGGTTTGTTGGCTGGCACAGATACGCAGTATTTT
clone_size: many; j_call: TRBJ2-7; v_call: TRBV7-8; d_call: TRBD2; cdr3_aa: CASTWTSASYEQYF; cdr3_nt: TGTGCCAGCACGTGGACTAGCGCCTCCTACGAGCAGTACTTC
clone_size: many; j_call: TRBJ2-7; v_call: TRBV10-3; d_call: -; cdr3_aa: CAISEALIGAGYEQYF; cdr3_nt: TGTGCCATCAGTGAGGCCCTCATCGGGGCGGGGTACGAGCAGTACTTC
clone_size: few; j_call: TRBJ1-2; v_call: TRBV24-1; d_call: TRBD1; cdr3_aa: CATRVRDRDYGYTF; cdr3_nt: TGTGCCACCAGAGTGAGGGACAGGGACTATGGCTACACCTTC
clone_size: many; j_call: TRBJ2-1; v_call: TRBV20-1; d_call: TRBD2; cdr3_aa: CSAGKGLAGVGEQFF; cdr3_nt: TGCAGTGCTGGGAAAGGACTAGCGGGAGTCGGTGAGCAGTTCTTC
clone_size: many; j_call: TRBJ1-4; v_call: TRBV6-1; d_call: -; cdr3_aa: CASSGGITTNEKLFF; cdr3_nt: TGTGCCAGCAGTGGAGGGATCACAACTAATGAAAAACTGTTTTTT
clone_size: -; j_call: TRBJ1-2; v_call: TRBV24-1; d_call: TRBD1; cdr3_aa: CATSDTRTGSGYTF; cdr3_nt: TGTGCCACCAGTGATACCCGGACAGGGAGTGGCTACACCTTC
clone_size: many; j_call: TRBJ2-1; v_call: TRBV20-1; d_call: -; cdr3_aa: CSARKGGFGYNEQFF; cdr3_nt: TGCAGTGCAAGAAAAGGGGGGTTCGGCTACAATGAGCAGTTCTTC
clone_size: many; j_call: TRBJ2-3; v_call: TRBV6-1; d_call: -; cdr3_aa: CASMKRGSTDTQYF; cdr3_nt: TGTGCCAGCATGAAAAGGGGGTCCACAGATACGCAGTATTTT
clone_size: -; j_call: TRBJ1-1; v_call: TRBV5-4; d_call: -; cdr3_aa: CASSQGRKNTEAFF; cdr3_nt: TGTGCCAGCAGCCAAGGACGTAAGAACACTGAAGCTTTCTTT
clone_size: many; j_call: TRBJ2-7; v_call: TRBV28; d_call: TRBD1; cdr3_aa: CASSLSTPAGTGGEQYF; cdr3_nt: TGTGCCAGCAGTTTATCCACTCCGGCAGGGACAGGGGGCGAGCAGTACTTC
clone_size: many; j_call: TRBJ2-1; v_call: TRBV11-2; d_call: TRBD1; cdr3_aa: CASSTRGHYEQFF; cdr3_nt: TGTGCCAGCAGCACGAGGGGGCATTATGAGCAGTTCTTC
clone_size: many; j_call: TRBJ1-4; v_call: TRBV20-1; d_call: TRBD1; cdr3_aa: CRAGQPNEKLFF; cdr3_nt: TGCAGGGCGGGACAGCCTAATGAAAAACTGTTTTTT
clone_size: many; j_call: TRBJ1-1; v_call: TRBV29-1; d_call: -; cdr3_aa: CSVLWGSRYTEAFF; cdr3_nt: TGCAGCGTCCTGTGGGGGAGTAGGTACACTGAAGCTTTCTTT
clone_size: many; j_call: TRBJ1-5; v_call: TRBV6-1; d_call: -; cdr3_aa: CASSEVAGGNQPQHF; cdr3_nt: TGTGCCAGCAGTGAAGTAGCAGGGGGCAATCAGCCCCAGCATTTT
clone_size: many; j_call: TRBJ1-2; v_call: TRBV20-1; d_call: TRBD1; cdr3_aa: CSARVREGAIGYTF; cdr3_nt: TGCAGTGCTAGAGTACGGGAGGGGGCGATTGGCTACACCTTC
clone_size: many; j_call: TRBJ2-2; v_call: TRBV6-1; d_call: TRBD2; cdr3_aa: CASSESQIVAGALNTGELFF; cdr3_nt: TGTGCCAGCAGTGAGAGCCAAATCGTAGCGGGGGCACTCAACACCGGGGAGCTGTTTTTT
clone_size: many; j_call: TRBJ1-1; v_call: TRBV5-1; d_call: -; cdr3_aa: CASSQGSVSTEAFF; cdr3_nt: TGCGCCAGCAGCCAGGGCTCGGTGAGCACTGAAGCTTTCTTT
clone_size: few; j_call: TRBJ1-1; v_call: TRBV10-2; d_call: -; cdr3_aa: CASRDLENTEAFF; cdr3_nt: TGCGCCAGCAGGGACCTCGAGAACACTGAAGCTTTCTTT
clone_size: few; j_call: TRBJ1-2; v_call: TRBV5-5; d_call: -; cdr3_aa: CASSGGAWSDYGYTF; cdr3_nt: TGTGCCAGCAGCGGCGGGGCTTGGTCGGACTATGGCTACACCTTC
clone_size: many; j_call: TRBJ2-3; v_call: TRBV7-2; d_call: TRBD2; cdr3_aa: CASSFGGSTDTQYF; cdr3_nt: TGTGCCAGCAGCTTCGGGGGGAGCACAGATACGCAGTATTTT
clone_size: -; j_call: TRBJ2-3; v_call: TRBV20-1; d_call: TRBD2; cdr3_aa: CSARAPSGASTDTQYF; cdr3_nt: TGCAGTGCTAGAGCTCCTAGCGGGGCTAGCACAGATACGCAGTATTTT
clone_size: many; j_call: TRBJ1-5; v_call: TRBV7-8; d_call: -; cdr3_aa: CASSLGRTAFNQPQHF; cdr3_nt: TGTGCCAGCAGCTTAGGGCGGACAGCTTTCAATCAGCCCCAGCATTTT
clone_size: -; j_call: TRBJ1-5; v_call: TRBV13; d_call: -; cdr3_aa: CASSPVPPPNQPQHF; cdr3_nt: TGCGCCAGCAGCCCAGTTCCCCCCCCAAATCAGCCCCAGCATTTT
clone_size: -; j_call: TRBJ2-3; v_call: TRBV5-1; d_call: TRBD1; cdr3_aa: CASSLEGADTDTQYF; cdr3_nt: TGCGCCAGCAGCTTGGAGGGGGCGGACACAGATACGCAGTATTTT
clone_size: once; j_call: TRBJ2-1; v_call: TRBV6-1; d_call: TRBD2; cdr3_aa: CASSGVVAGVGDEQFF; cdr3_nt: TGTGCCAGCAGTGGTGTCGTAGCGGGAGTAGGCGATGAGCAGTTCTTC
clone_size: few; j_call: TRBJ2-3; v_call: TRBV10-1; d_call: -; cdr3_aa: CASSDRDSSSIDTQYF; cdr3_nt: TGCGCCAGCAGTGATAGGGACTCCAGTTCAATCGATACGCAGTATTTT
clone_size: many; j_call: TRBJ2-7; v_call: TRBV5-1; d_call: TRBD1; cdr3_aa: CASSLDDRGRQYF; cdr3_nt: TGCGCCAGCAGCTTGGACGACAGGGGGCGGCAGTACTTC
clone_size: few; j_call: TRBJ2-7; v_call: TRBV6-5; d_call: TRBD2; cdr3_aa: CASSYERGSRGEQYF; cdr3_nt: TGTGCCAGCAGTTACGAGCGGGGCTCTCGGGGGGAGCAGTACTTC
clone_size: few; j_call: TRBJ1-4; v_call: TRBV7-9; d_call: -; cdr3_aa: CASSPGLGDEKLFF; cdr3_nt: TGTGCCAGCAGCCCAGGGCTGGGGGATGAAAAACTGTTTTTT